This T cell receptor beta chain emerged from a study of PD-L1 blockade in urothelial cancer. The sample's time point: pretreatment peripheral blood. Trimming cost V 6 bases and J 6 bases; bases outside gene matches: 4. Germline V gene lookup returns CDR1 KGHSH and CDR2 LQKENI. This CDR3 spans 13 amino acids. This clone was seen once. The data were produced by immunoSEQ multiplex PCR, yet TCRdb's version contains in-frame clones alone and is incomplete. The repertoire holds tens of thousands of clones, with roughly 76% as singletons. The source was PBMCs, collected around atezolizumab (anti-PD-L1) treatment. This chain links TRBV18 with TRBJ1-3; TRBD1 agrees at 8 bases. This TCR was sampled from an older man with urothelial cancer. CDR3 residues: CASSPTGENTIYF. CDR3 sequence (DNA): TGTGCCAGCTCCCCGACAGGGGAAAACACCATATATTTT.